A single TCR beta chain is shown here with its context. The entry originates in a study of technical replicates of blood from several donors. Generated by immunoSEQ multiplex PCR, the TCRdb table keeps only in-frame clones and is missing some. Of about 79,000 clones in the sample, 91% were seen once. The sample was T cells isolated from PBMCs. The clonotype originates from a human donor in good health. Some clones in this sample may be carry-over from other donors' samples.

Here the CDR3 DNA reads TGTGCCAGCAGCGTAGGAGGGAAAAGAACTTACAATGAGCAGTTCTTC. It yields the protein CASSVGGKRTYNEQFF. The V call is TRBV9, the J call TRBJ2-1, with D perhaps matching TRBD2 (5 bases). The CDR3 is 16 residues long. Germline CDR1 is SGDLS and CDR2 is YYNGEE. The V end lost 0 bases, the J end lost 4 bases, and 14 bases lay between the germline ends.